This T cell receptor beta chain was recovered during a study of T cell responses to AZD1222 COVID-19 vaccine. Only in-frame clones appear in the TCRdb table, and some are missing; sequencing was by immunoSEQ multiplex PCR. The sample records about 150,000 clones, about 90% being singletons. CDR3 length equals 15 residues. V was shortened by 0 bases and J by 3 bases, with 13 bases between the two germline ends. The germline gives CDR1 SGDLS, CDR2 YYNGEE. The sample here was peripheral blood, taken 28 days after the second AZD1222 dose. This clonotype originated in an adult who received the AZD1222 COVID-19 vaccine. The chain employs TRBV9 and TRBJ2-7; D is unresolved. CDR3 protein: CASSVGARGFYEQYF. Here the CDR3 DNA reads TGTGCCAGCAGCGTAGGGGCTAGAGGATTCTACGAGCAGTACTTC.